This T cell receptor (beta chain) was identified in a study of T cell repertoires in cytomegalovirus infection. Study summary: Matching HLA type and CMV infection were both indicated by public TCR beta signatures. General study results and limits: Dominant in the ex vivo response were TCR beta clonotypes restricted by HLA-C and specific for CMV.

TCRdb reanalysed the reads using MiXCR and keeps one entry per CDR3 protein. The sample yields around 540,000 distinct CDR3 sequences, roughly 34% seen once. On this clonotype itself: No antigen is known for it.

Unmatched junction bases numbered 15, after V lost 7 bases and J lost 7 bases. Looked up from germline, CDR1 is MNHEY and CDR2 is SVGEGT. The CDR3 is 17 residues long. The chain employs TRBV6-2 or TRBV6-3 and TRBJ2-1, with TRBD2 matching 11 bases. The clonotype comes from a human donor in good health (CMV status not recorded). Some clones in this sample may be carry-over from other donors' samples. The input for sequencing was cultured PBMCs, taken from culture after CMV antigen stimulation. CDR3 protein: CASISRASGRIRNEQFF. The DNA of the CDR3 is TGTGCCAGCATCTCTCGGGCTAGCGGGAGGATTCGAAATGAGCAGTTCTTC.